The 14 T cell receptor beta chains listed next were all sequenced from one sample in a study of memory CD4+ T cells and cytomegalovirus serostatus. Single viable CD3+CD4+CD8-CD45RO+ cells were sorted as the memory CD4+ T cells. The table came from immunoSEQ multiplex PCR; TCRdb's copy has only in-frame clones and leaves some out. This sample yields some 40,000 clones, of which 65% to 80% are seen a single time; roughly 5.2% belongs to the top ten. The sequenced sample was memory CD4+ T cells from blood. All receptors come from an adult in good health and CMV-seropositive.

This CDR3 is CASSQGRRATNEKLFF. The CDR3 coding sequence is TGCGCCAGCAGCCAGGGCAGGAGGGCAACTAATGAAAAACTGTTTTTT. The rearrangement uses TRBV4-1 and TRBJ1-4; D is unclear. CDR1 and CDR2 (germline): MGHRA, YSYEKL. This CDR3 region has 16 residues. Trimming pared 3 bases from V and 0 bases from J, leaving 11 bases between.

The chain links TRBV7-9 to TRBJ1-6; D not resolved. The CDR3 totals 15 residues. Germline lookup yields CDR1 SEHNR and CDR2 FQNEAQ (reference sequence). With 5 bases removed from V and 9 bases from J, the gap between germline ends came to 17 bases. The CDR3 bases are TGTGCCAGCAGCGGAGAGGGCTACAGTAGTTCACCCCTCCACTTT. Protein product: CASSGEGYSSSPLHF.

The chain links TRBV4-3 to TRBJ2-7; D is possibly TRBD1 (6 bases). The V gene lost 3 bases and the J gene lost 5 bases, with 17 bases spanning the gap. Germline V CDR1 and CDR2: LGHNA, YSLEER. The CDR3 is made up of 15 amino acids. The CDR3 loop is CASSQDRDTFHEQYF. The CDR3 DNA sequence: TGCGCCAGCAGCCAGGACCGGGACACATTCCACGAGCAGTACTTC.

The chain combines TRBV10-3 with TRBJ2-1, with D possibly matching TRBD2 (6 bases). Trimming shortened V by 0 bases and J by 9 bases, and 9 bases separated the two germline ends. Germline V gene lookup returns CDR1 ENHRY and CDR2 SYGVKD. The CDR3 covers 13 residues. CDR3 nucleotides: TGTGCCATCAGTGAGTCCCCCGGGGGTGAGCAGTTCTTC. Protein: CAISESPGGEQFF.

The genes are TRBV4-3 and TRBJ2-3, with D possibly TRBD2 on 7 matching bases. V lost 5 bases and J lost 2, with 20 bases in between. This CDR3 region has 17 residues. CDR1 is LGHNA and CDR2 is YSLEER in the germline V gene. The CDR3 DNA is TGCGCCAGCAGCTTGGGGGAGGGGGGCAGAGCCACAGATACGCAGTATTTT. It is translated as CASSLGEGGRATDTQYF.

The chain has TRBV5-5 and TRBJ1-2; D not certain. This CDR3 has 15 residues. V was cut by 1 base and J by 7 bases, with 17 bases left in between. Germline loops: CDR1 SGHKS, CDR2 YYEKEE (reference sequence). CDR3 sequence reads: CASSLSISGLSGYTF. The CDR3 DNA reads TGTGCCAGCAGCTTGAGTATATCGGGTTTATCTGGCTACACCTTC.

About this clone: A junction end diverges from the germline sequence, so it may reflect a read error. The rearrangement joins TRBV7-2 to TRBJ2-5, with TRBD2 matching 11 bases. The germline gives CDR1 SGHTA, CDR2 FQGNSA. CDR3 length: 17 amino acids. The CDR3 loop is CVSSAPSGGPSQETQYF. For the CDR3, the DNA is TGTGTCAGCAGCGCCCCTAGCGGGGGGCCAAGCCAAGAGACCCAGTACTTC.

The chain is built from TRBV5-4 and TRBJ2-5; the D gene is possibly TRBD2 (5 bases). CDR1 and CDR2 from the germline V gene are SGHNT and YYREEE (reference sequence). The CDR3 is made up of 16 amino acids. Trimming took off 4 bases at V and 0 bases at J, with 16 bases between the two ends. The CDR3 nucleotides are TGTGCCAGCAGCGGCCTCGGGGTCGGCTACCAAGAGACCCAGTACTTC. Residues: CASSGLGVGYQETQYF.

CDR3 bases: TGTGCCAGCAGCGGGACTAGCATCACCGGGGAGCTGTTTTTT. Protein: CASSGTSITGELFF. The rearrangement joins TRBV6-1 to TRBJ2-2; 9 bases match TRBD2. The length of the CDR3 is 14 residues. The germline gives CDR1 MNHNS, CDR2 SASEGT. The ends lost 6 bases at V and 4 bases at J; junction bases unmatched: 3.

The chain links TRBV9 to TRBJ2-2; weak D call: TRBD1 (5 bases). CDR3 size: 15 residues. CDR1 is SGDLS, CDR2 YYNGEE, per germline. The V and J ends lost 4 bases and 2 bases respectively, with 12 bases between them. CDR3 in amino acids: CASSPRTYNTGELFF. CDR3 nucleotide sequence: TGTGCCAGCAGCCCGCGGACATACAACACCGGGGAGCTGTTTTTT.

This sequence joins TRBV7-6 and TRBJ2-7, with 7 bases lining up with TRBD2. The V and J ends lost 0 bases and 1 base, in that order; junction bases with no gene match: 9. The CDR3 covers 17 residues. Germline loops: CDR1 SGHVS, CDR2 FNYEAQ. The CDR3 protein is CASSLAGGSGRSYEQYF. Written as DNA, the CDR3 is TGTGCCAGCAGCTTAGCCGGGGGGTCGGGGCGATCCTACGAGCAGTACTTC.

The chain joins TRBV5-1 to TRBJ1-4; 9 bases are a match to TRBD1. The CDR3 consists of 15 residues. The V and J ends lost 0 bases and 4 bases, in that order; junction bases with no gene match: 1. Germline lookup yields CDR1 SGHRS and CDR2 YFSETQ. CDR3 DNA sequence: TGCGCCAGCAGCTTGGGGACAGGGGTTAATGAAAAACTGTTTTTT. This translates into CASSLGTGVNEKLFF.

The V and J genes are TRBV7-8 and TRBJ2-2, with 8 bases identical to TRBD1. From germline, CDR1 is SGHVS and CDR2 FQNEAQ. There are 15 residues in the CDR3. Trimming took 0 bases from V and 3 from J; bases not matched to a gene: 0. As DNA, the CDR3 is TGTGCCAGCAGCTTAGCCAGGGGGCACACCGGGGAGCTGTTTTTT. Protein sequence: CASSLARGHTGELFF.

The V call is TRBV20-1, the J call TRBJ1-6, with D possibly TRBD1 on 5 matching bases. Germline CDR1 is DFQATT and CDR2 is SNEGSKA (reference sequence). The CDR3 spans 11 residues. The V and J ends lost 3 bases and 14 bases respectively, with 11 bases between them. The CDR3 nucleotides are TGCAGTGCTAGCCGTGGGGGGACCCTCCACTTT. As protein: CSASRGGTLHF.